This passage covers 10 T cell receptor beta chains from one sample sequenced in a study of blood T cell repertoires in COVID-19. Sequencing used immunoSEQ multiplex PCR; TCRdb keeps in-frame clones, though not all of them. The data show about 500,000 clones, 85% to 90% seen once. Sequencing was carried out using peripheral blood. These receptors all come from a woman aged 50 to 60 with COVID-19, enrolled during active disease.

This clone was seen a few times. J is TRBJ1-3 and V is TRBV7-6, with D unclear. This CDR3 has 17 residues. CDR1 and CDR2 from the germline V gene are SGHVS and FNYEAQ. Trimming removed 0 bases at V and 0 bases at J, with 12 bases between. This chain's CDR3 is CASSLAGSLFSGNTIYF. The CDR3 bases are TGTGCCAGCAGCTTAGCGGGCAGCTTATTCTCTGGAAACACCATATATTTT.

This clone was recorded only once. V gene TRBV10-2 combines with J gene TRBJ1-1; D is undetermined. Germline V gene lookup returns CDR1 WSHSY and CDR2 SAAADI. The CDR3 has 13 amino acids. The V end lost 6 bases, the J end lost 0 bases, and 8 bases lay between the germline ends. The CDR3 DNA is TGCGCCAGCAGGGTACAGATGAACACTGAAGCTTTCTTT. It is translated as CASRVQMNTEAFF.

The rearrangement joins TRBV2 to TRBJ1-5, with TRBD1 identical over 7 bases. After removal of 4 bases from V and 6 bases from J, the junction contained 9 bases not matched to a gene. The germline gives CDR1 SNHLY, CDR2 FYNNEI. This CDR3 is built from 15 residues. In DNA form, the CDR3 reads TGTGCCAGCAGTGCCCGACAGGGAGGCGCTCAGCCCCAGCATTTT. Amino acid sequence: CASSARQGGAQPQHF.

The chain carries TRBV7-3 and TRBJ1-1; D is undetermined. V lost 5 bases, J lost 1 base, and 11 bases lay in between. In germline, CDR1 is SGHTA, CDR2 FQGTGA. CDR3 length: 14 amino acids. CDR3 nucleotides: TGTGCCAGCAGCCCTGGAGGAAGGAACACTGAAGCTTTCTTT. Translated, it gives CASSPGGRNTEAFF. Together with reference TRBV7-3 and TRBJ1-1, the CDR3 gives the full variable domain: GAGVSQTPSNKVTEKGKYVELRCDPISGHTALYWYRQSLGQGPEFLIYFQGTGAADDSGLPNDRFFAVRPEGSVSTLKIQRTERGDSAVYLCASSPGGRNTEAFFGQGTRLTVV.

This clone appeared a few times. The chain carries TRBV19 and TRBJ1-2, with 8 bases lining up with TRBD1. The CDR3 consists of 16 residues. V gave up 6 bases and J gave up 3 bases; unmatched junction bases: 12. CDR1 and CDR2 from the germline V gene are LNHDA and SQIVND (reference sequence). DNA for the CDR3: TGTGCCAGTAGCCAAGGGCCAGGGGGCTCTGACTATGGCTACACCTTC. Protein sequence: CASSQGPGGSDYGYTF.

The CDR3 coding sequence is TGTGCCAGTAGTAGCTCGGGAAACCGAGGGAATTCACCCCTCCACTTT. This codes for CASSSSGNRGNSPLHF. This chain joins TRBV19 and TRBJ1-6, with D unresolved. This CDR3 contains 16 residues. The germline V and J ends were trimmed by 4 bases and 7 bases, with 17 bases remaining between them. CDR1 is LNHDA and CDR2 is SQIVND in the germline V gene (reference sequence).

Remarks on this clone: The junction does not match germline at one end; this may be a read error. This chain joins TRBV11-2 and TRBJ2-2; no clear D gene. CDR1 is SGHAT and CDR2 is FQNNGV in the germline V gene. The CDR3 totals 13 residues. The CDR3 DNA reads TGTGCCAGCAGCTTAATGAACACAGGGGAGCTGTTTTTT. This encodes CASSLMNTGELFF.

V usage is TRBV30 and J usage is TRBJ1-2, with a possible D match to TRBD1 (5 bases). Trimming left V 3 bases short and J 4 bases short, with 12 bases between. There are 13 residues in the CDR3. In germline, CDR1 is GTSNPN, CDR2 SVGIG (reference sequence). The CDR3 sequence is CAWSLNGGYGYTF. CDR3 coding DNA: TGTGCCTGGAGCCTCAACGGGGGCTATGGCTACACCTTC.

CDR3 protein: CASSYPRGGANTEAFF. CDR3 DNA sequence: TGTGCCAGCAGTTACCCCAGAGGGGGCGCAAACACTGAAGCTTTCTTT. The chain recombines TRBV6-5 with TRBJ1-1, with 7 bases aligning to TRBD1. With V trimmed by 2 bases and J by 2 bases, 8 bases remained unmatched. This CDR3 is built from 16 residues. In germline, CDR1 is MNHEY, CDR2 SVGAGI.

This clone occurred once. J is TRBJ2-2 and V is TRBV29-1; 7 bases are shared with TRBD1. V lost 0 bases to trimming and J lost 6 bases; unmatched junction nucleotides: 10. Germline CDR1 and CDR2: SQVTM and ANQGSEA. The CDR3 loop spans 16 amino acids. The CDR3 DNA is TGCAGCGTTGAAGATCTATCGGGTCAGGGGGCCGGGGAGCTGTTTTTT. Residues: CSVEDLSGQGAGELFF.